The 31 T cell receptor beta chains below were found in one sample sequenced in a study of T cell repertoires in cytomegalovirus infection. TCRdb re-derived calls from the reads in MiXCR, one entry per CDR3 protein. This table holds under 500,000 distinct CDR3 sequences, about 44% found once. Antigens for these TCRs are unknown. The starting material was cultured PBMCs, obtained from culture after CMV antigen stimulation. These receptors were obtained from a human donor in good health (CMV status not recorded). Some clones in this sample may be carry-over from other donors' samples.

V and J are TRBV5-1 and TRBJ2-5; 9 nucleotides agree with TRBD1. The CDR3 contains 17 residues. CDR1 and CDR2 (germline): SGHRS, YFSETQ. Unmatched junction bases numbered 9, after V lost 3 bases and J lost 0 bases. The CDR3 DNA reads as TGCGCCAGCAGCTACAGGGGGACAGGGAACAACCAAGAGACCCAGTACTTC. This translates into CASSYRGTGNNQETQYF. Using reference TRBV5-1 and TRBJ2-5 for the parts outside the CDR3, the full variable domain is KAGVTQTPRYLIKTRGQQVTLSCSPISGHRSVSWYQQTPGQGLQFLFEYFSETQRNKGNFPGRFSGRQFSNSRSEMNVSTLELGDSALYLCASSYRGTGNNQETQYFGPGTRLLVL.

The rearrangement uses TRBV6-9 and TRBJ2-4; TRBD1 or TRBD2 may be the D gene (5 bases each). The CDR3 has 14 residues. Germline lookup yields CDR1 MNHGY and CDR2 SVAAGI. Trimming took 8 bases from V and 0 from J, leaving 11 bases between them. CDR3 in amino acids: CASLGDLAKNIQYF. The CDR3 coding sequence is TGTGCCAGCCTCGGGGACCTAGCCAAAAACATTCAGTACTTC.

This clonotype was seen only a few times. The rearrangement joins TRBV7-2 to TRBJ1-4; no definite D call. Trimming removed 5 bases at V and 8 bases at J, with 12 bases between. Germline lookup yields CDR1 SGHTA and CDR2 FQGNSA. The CDR3 is made up of 13 amino acids. CDR3 DNA sequence: TGTGCCAGCAGCCTAGAAAGCAAAGAAAAACTGTTTTTT. Amino acids: CASSLESKEKLFF.

V gene TRBV7-6 combines with J gene TRBJ2-3; 8 bases map to TRBD2. Germline V lookup: CDR1 SGHVS, CDR2 FNYEAQ. This CDR3 comprises 15 residues. Germline trimming cut 2 bases from V and 6 bases from J; bases unmatched to any gene: 7. The CDR3 coding sequence is TGTGCCAGCAGCTTAATGGGACTAGTCGTGGATACGCAGTATTTT. Its translation: CASSLMGLVVDTQYF.

This chain links TRBV7-9 with TRBJ2-7, with 13 bases matching TRBD2. The V segment lost 5 bases and the J segment 2 bases; nucleotides outside the gene matches: 12. CDR1 and CDR2 from the germline V gene are SEHNR and FQNEAQ (reference sequence). The CDR3 sequence is 18 residues long. The CDR3 here is CASSPSGLAGAATYEQYF. The CDR3 DNA is TGTGCCAGCAGCCCATCTGGACTAGCGGGAGCCGCTACCTACGAGCAGTACTTC. Using reference TRBV7-9 and TRBJ2-7 for the parts outside the CDR3, the full variable domain is DTGVSQNPRHKITKRGQNVTFRCDPISEHNRLYWYRQTLGQGPEFLTYFQNEAQLEKSRLLSDRFSAERPKGSFSTLEIQRTEQGDSAMYLCASSPSGLAGAATYEQYFGPGTRLTVT.

The chain is built from TRBV7-8 and TRBJ1-2; D not certain. V was cut by 1 base and J by 6 bases, with 21 bases left in between. Germline values: CDR1 SGHVS, CDR2 FQNEAQ. The CDR3 totals 17 residues. The CDR3 DNA follows: TGTGCCAGCAGCTTAGAAAGCGAGCGTCCTCGTTTTCATGGCTACACCTTC. This gives the protein CASSLESERPRFHGYTF.

V gene TRBV19 combines with J gene TRBJ2-1; D may be TRBD2 (5 bases). Germline loops: CDR1 LNHDA, CDR2 SQIVND (reference sequence). V lost 5 bases to trimming and J lost 8 bases, with 13 bases between them. The CDR3 length is 13 residues. In DNA, the CDR3 is TGTGCCAGTAGTCCCGGACTCGTCGATGAGCAGTTCTTC. It encodes CASSPGLVDEQFF.

In this sample, this clonotype turned up a few times. The gene calls are TRBV5-5 and TRBJ2-7; D may be TRBD1 or TRBD2 (6 bases each). CDR3 size: 14 residues. CDR1 SGHKS and CDR2 YYEKEE come from the germline V gene (reference sequence). V was cut by 3 bases and J by 6 bases, with 16 bases left in between. The chain's CDR3 is CASSSRGPGIEQYF. For the CDR3, the DNA is TGTGCCAGCAGCTCCCGGGGGCCCGGGATCGAGCAGTACTTC.

This clonotype has only a few counts. Sequence at one end of the junction differs from germline and may be a read error. The chain combines TRBV28 with TRBJ2-1; D is possibly TRBD2 (6 bases). Germline values: CDR1 MDHEN, CDR2 SYDVKM. The CDR3 loop spans 12 amino acids. In nucleotides, the CDR3 is TGTGCCAGCACCCCCGGGGGTAGGGCGACCGTGTTC. It is translated as CASTPGGRATVF.

There are a few counts of this clonotype. V usage is TRBV6-6 and J usage is TRBJ2-3, with unresolved D. This CDR3 is built from 15 residues. The V gene lost 6 bases and the J gene lost 1 base, with 14 bases spanning the gap. Germline CDR1 reads MNHNY; CDR2 reads SVGAGI (reference sequence). CDR3: CASSQWGIRTDTQYF. Written as DNA, the CDR3 is TGTGCCAGCAGCCAATGGGGAATTCGCACAGATACGCAGTATTTT.

The V gene is TRBV12-3 or TRBV12-4, the J gene TRBJ1-2; 7 nucleotides agree with TRBD1. This CDR3 region has 13 residues. Trimming cost V 6 bases and J 4 bases; bases outside gene matches: 5. The chain's CDR3 is CASREGARYGYTF. CDR3 nucleotide sequence: TGTGCCAGCAGAGAGGGGGCCCGCTATGGCTACACCTTC.

The chain has TRBV6-2 or TRBV6-3 and TRBJ2-7; D possibly corresponds to TRBD2 (6 bases). Trimming stripped 2 bases from V and 11 bases from J, with 19 bases between. The CDR3 is made up of 14 amino acids. Germline loops: CDR1 MNHEY, CDR2 SVGEGT. DNA of the CDR3: TGTGCCAGCAGTTACAGCGGAGCCCGACCGGGGGAGTACTTC. Translated: CASSYSGARPGEYF.

This clonotype was seen a handful of times. The V call is TRBV11-3, the J call TRBJ2-1, with 7 bases that match TRBD2. Germline CDR1 is SGHNT and CDR2 is YENEEA. V shed 5 bases and J 7 bases; nucleotides not matched to a gene: 14. The CDR3 consists of 16 residues. CDR3 DNA: TGTGCCAGCAGCCCTCGCGACCGCGGGAGTGGTAATGAGCAGTTCTTC. This codes for CASSPRDRGSGNEQFF.

This chain joins TRBV27 and TRBJ2-5; D unresolved. V was pared by 5 bases and J by 2 bases, with 18 bases between. Germline V CDR1 and CDR2: MNHEY, SMNVEV (reference sequence). The CDR3 sequence is 16 residues long. The CDR3 spells CASSQTKHGAQETQYF. The DNA for the CDR3 is TGTGCCAGCAGTCAAACAAAACATGGAGCTCAAGAGACCCAGTACTTC.

The rearrangement joins TRBV6-2 or TRBV6-3 to TRBJ2-1; D remains ambiguous. The V end was cut by 2 bases, the J end by 2 bases, with 7 bases between. In germline, CDR1 is MNHEY, CDR2 SVGEGT. The CDR3 spans 14 residues. CDR3 sequence reads: CASSYQVPYNEQFF. CDR3 DNA sequence: TGTGCCAGCAGTTACCAGGTCCCCTACAATGAGCAGTTCTTC.

In its sample, this clonotype was seen a few times. The chain carries TRBV7-9 and TRBJ2-1; 10 bases align to TRBD2. The CDR3 length is 16 residues. The V gene's germline CDR1 is SEHNR and CDR2 FQNEAQ (reference sequence). J lost 5 bases, V lost 4 bases, and 8 bases had no gene match. CDR3 sequence (DNA): TGTGCCAGCAGCTACTTACTAGCGGGGAGACACAATGAGCAGTTCTTC. Its translation is CASSYLLAGRHNEQFF.

In this sample, this clonotype turned up a few times. V usage is TRBV7-2 and J usage is TRBJ2-1, with a tentative D call TRBD1 (5 bases). V was cut by 0 bases and J by 7 bases, with 16 bases left in between. The CDR3 spans 16 residues. Germline CDR1 reads SGHTA; CDR2 reads FQGNSA. The CDR3 sequence is CASSLAGPEPQNEQFF. As DNA, the CDR3 is TGTGCCAGCAGCTTAGCGGGGCCGGAACCCCAAAATGAGCAGTTCTTC.

The V gene is TRBV7-2, the J gene TRBJ2-1; 12 bases map to TRBD2. There are 15 residues in the CDR3. V was clipped by 5 bases and J by 3 bases; unmatched bases: 2. CDR1 is SGHTA, CDR2 FQGNSA, per germline. Here the CDR3 DNA reads TGTGCCAGCAGCGCGACTAGCGGGGGCTACAATGAGCAGTTCTTC. Translation: CASSATSGGYNEQFF.

The V call is TRBV7-2, the J call TRBJ2-3; TRBD1 agrees at 8 bases. Per the germline V gene, CDR1 is SGHTA and CDR2 is FQGNSA. The V gene end was trimmed by 1 base and the J gene end by 2 bases; junction bases not matched to a gene: 2. This CDR3 has 15 residues. The CDR3 coding sequence is TGTGCCAGCAGCTTAGGACAGGGGCCCACAGATACGCAGTATTTT. Amino acid sequence: CASSLGQGPTDTQYF.

The V gene is TRBV19, the J gene TRBJ1-1, with no clear D. CDR3 size: 15 residues. The V gene's germline CDR1 is LNHDA and CDR2 SQIVND (reference sequence). Trimming took off 4 bases at V and 4 bases at J, with 16 bases between the two ends. For the CDR3, the DNA is TGTGCCAGTAGTAGGTGGGTGCCCAATCTCACTGAAGCTTTCTTT. Translation gives CASSRWVPNLTEAFF.

The gene calls are TRBV11-2 and TRBJ2-3, with 9 positions matching TRBD2. V dropped 3 bases and J dropped 0; count of bases not matched to a gene: 7. The CDR3 has 17 residues. Germline-derived CDR1 and CDR2 are SGHAT and FQNNGV. The CDR3, as DNA: TGTGCCAGCAGCTTTGGTAGCGGGGGACCTAGCACAGATACGCAGTATTTT. This encodes CASSFGSGGPSTDTQYF.

J is TRBJ2-7 and V is TRBV6-5, with a weak D call TRBD2 (5 bases). CDR3 size: 15 residues. Looked up from germline, CDR1 is MNHEY and CDR2 is SVGAGI. Trimming took off 5 bases at V and 5 bases at J, with 19 bases between the two ends. CDR3 protein: CASSPGPPGVHEQYF. The CDR3 DNA reads TGTGCCAGCAGTCCTGGACCGCCCGGGGTCCACGAGCAGTACTTC.

About this clonotype: A much bigger clone sits one base away, suggesting this may be a read error. The CDR3 carries no conserved terminal phenylalanine or tryptophan, so it likely arises from a read error. The rearrangement joins TRBV7-2 to TRBJ2-1; possible D gene TRBD2, 7 bases. The CDR3 consists of 16 residues. The ends were cut back, 3 bases at V and 7 bases at J, with 19 bases in the middle. The germline V gene has CDR1 SGHTA and CDR2 FQGNSA. As DNA, the CDR3 is TGTGCCAGCAGCTTGAGGGGGAGGGCTACCAAGAATGAGCAGTTCTAC. It translates to CASSLRGRATKNEQFY.

The chain employs TRBV6-2 or TRBV6-3 and TRBJ2-3; possible D gene TRBD2, 5 bases. Trimming left V 0 bases short and J 5 bases short, with 12 bases between. From germline, CDR1 is MNHEY and CDR2 SVGEGT. The CDR3 runs to 15 residues. The CDR3 DNA follows: TGTGCCAGCAGTTACTCGAGGGTAGCGATAGATACGCAGTATTTT. Its protein product is CASSYSRVAIDTQYF.

A few counts support this clonotype. The rearrangement uses TRBV5-4 and TRBJ2-7; D assignment may be TRBD1 or TRBD2 (6 bases each). The CDR3 consists of 16 residues. V was shortened by 0 bases and J by 4 bases, with 17 bases between the two germline ends. CDR1 SGHNT and CDR2 YYREEE come from the germline V gene (reference sequence). Here the CDR3 DNA reads TGTGCCAGCAGCTTGGGAGGGGGGAGAATGCGGTACGAGCAGTACTTC. Its protein product is CASSLGGGRMRYEQYF.

The chain carries TRBV20-1 and TRBJ2-7, with D possibly being TRBD2 (6 bases). Trimming stripped 3 bases from V and 3 bases from J, with 12 bases between. The CDR3 length is 13 residues. Germline CDR1 reads DFQATT; CDR2 reads SNEGSKA (reference sequence). CDR3 nucleotides: TGCAGTGCTAGGGATGGACTAATCTACGAGCAGTACTTC. Encoded protein: CSARDGLIYEQYF.

This clonotype turned up a few times. This sequence may be a read error, since a much larger clone differs from it by one base. The CDR3: CASSQTTGELFF. As DNA, the CDR3 is TGTGCCAGCAGCCAGACCACCGGGGAGCTGTTTTTT. The chain links TRBV12-3 or TRBV12-4 to TRBJ2-2; D uncertain. V lost 6 bases and J lost 4, with 6 bases in between. The CDR3 spans 12 residues.

This clonotype was counted between two and nine times. The chain employs TRBV7-2 and TRBJ2-1, with 11 bases fitting TRBD2. The CDR3 sequence is 17 residues long. The germline gives CDR1 SGHTA, CDR2 FQGNSA. V was clipped by 1 base and J by 4 bases; unmatched bases: 6. In DNA, the CDR3 is TGTGCCAGCAGCTTAGTCCCTACTAGCGGGAGTTACAATGAGCAGTTCTTC. It specifies CASSLVPTSGSYNEQFF.

This clonotype has more than one count but fewer than ten. J is TRBJ1-1 and V is TRBV11-1; 8 bases fit TRBD1. Trimming removed 2 bases from V and 7 bases from J; junction bases left unmatched: 12. Germline CDR1 and CDR2: SGHAT and FQDESV (reference sequence). CDR3 size: 16 residues. CDR3 sequence reads: CASSLFGTGPDHEAFF. The CDR3 DNA follows: TGTGCCAGCAGCTTATTCGGGACAGGCCCTGACCATGAAGCTTTCTTT.

CDR3 region: CASSQGLSYLYEQYF. As DNA, the CDR3 is TGTGCCAGCAGCCAGGGTCTCTCTTACCTATACGAGCAGTACTTC. The chain combines TRBV7-2 with TRBJ2-7; weak D call: TRBD1 (5 bases). Germline V lookup: CDR1 SGHTA, CDR2 FQGNSA. The CDR3 covers 15 residues. The V end lost 5 bases, the J end lost 4 bases, and 18 bases lay between the germline ends.

V usage is TRBV6-2 or TRBV6-3 and J usage is TRBJ2-7; a possible D gene is TRBD2 (6 bases). The CDR3 loop spans 15 amino acids. Trimming removed 6 bases from V and 1 base from J, with 16 bases in between. The germline V gene has CDR1 MNHEY and CDR2 SVGEGT. The CDR3 nucleotides are TGTGCCAGCAGCAGGACCGGGACTTTTTCCTACGAGCAGTACTTC. Protein: CASSRTGTFSYEQYF.